This T cell receptor (beta chain) was obtained from a study of tumor and adjacent non-tumor tissue in lung cancer. About the study: Patients comprised some eleven adenocarcinoma, a couple of squamous cell carcinoma and 1 small cell lung cancer. Stage I to III disease affected approximately 11 men and several women aged roughly 31 to 80.

From germline, CDR1 is MGHRA and CDR2 YSYEKL. The CDR3 has 20 residues. Points on this clonotype: At one end, the junction sequence differs from germline, possibly due to a read error.

The template was RNA from unsorted bulk tissue. TCRbeta libraries were built with three rounds of nested PCR, modified from ARM-PCR. TCRdb passed the multiplex PCR reads through MiXCR, listing each CDR3 protein once. The table has around 70,000 distinct CDR3 sequences, about 60% seen once. This receptor was obtained from a middle-aged man with non-small cell lung cancer. The rearrangement joins TRBV4-1 to TRBJ1-5; D is ambiguous. Sequences were obtained from lung tumor tissue. CDR3 DNA sequence: TGCGCCAGCAGCCCCTCACCTCCCGACTACCCGGACCCTTTAGGGCAGCCCCGGCATTTC. Encoded protein: CASSPSPPDYPDPLGQPRHF.